Listed here are 10 T cell receptor beta chains from one sample, sequenced in a study of cytomegalovirus exposure and HLA in healthy donors. Using immunoSEQ multiplex PCR, the repertoire was profiled, and TCRdb retains in-frame clones only, with some absent. The table records about 78,000 clones, 90% to 96% of them present only once. Sequenced input: PBMCs. These receptor sequences come from a man between 18 and 35 years old in good health and CMV-seropositive.

V and J are TRBV27 and TRBJ1-1, with 9 bases fitting TRBD1. The germline CDR1 and CDR2 sequences are MNHEY and SMNVEV (reference sequence). Trimming took 6 bases from V and 7 from J; bases not matched to a gene: 6. The CDR3 runs 13 residues. DNA of the CDR3: TGTGCCAGCAGGCGACTGGACAGGGGTGAAGCTTTCTTT. Protein: CASRRLDRGEAFF.

This chain uses TRBV5-6 with TRBJ1-1, with D possibly matching TRBD1 (6 bases). V dropped 5 bases and J dropped 3 bases, with 14 bases sitting between them. CDR3 length: 14 residues. Germline values: CDR1 SGHDT, CDR2 YYEEEE. CDR3 bases: TGTGCCAGCAGTTATACAGGGAGATACACTGAAGCTTTCTTT. This translates into CASSYTGRYTEAFF.

V is TRBV6-6 and J is TRBJ1-2, with D hard to call. Germline-derived CDR1 and CDR2 are MNHNY and SVGAGI (reference sequence). The V and J ends lost 7 bases and 2 bases respectively, with 14 bases between them. CDR3 length: 14 residues. The CDR3 reads CASTSTGENYGYTF. The CDR3 region has the DNA TGTGCCAGCACCTCCACTGGAGAGAACTATGGCTACACCTTC.

The chain joins TRBV5-1 to TRBJ1-1; 8 nucleotides align to TRBD1. This CDR3 is 15 amino acids long. J lost 1 base, V lost 0 bases, and 2 bases had no gene match. Germline CDR1 reads SGHRS; CDR2 reads YFSETQ. The CDR3 bases are TGCGCCAGCAGCTTGGGGACAGGGCCGAACACTGAAGCTTTCTTT. Its translation is CASSLGTGPNTEAFF.

J is TRBJ1-2 and V is TRBV15, with D uncertain. The germline V gene has CDR1 LNHNV and CDR2 YYDKDF (reference sequence). This CDR3 spans 15 amino acids. Between the trimmed V and J ends, which lost 0 bases and 4 bases, there was a span of 12 bases. The chain's CDR3 is CATSRDHGRIYGYTF. The DNA of the CDR3 is TGTGCCACCAGCAGAGATCATGGCAGGATCTATGGCTACACCTTC. The entire variable domain, with the rest obtained from reference TRBV15 and TRBJ1-2, is as follows: DAMVIQNPRYQVTQFGKPVTLSCSQTLNHNVMYWYQQKSSQAPKLLFHYYDKDFNNEADTPDNFQSRRPNTSFCFLDIRSPGLGDTAMYLCATSRDHGRIYGYTFGSGTRLTVV.

This chain joins TRBV19 and TRBJ2-1; D unresolved. Germline values: CDR1 LNHDA, CDR2 SQIVND (reference sequence). V shed 1 base and J shed 0 bases, with 10 bases lying between them. There are 16 residues in the CDR3. As DNA, the CDR3 is TGTGCCAGTAGTATAGTCGGTTTCGGCTCCTACAATGAGCAGTTCTTC. Residues: CASSIVGFGSYNEQFF.

The rearrangement links TRBV30 to TRBJ2-2, with 12 bases lining up with TRBD2. The CDR3 is 16 residues long. V shed 2 bases and J 7 bases; nucleotides not matched to a gene: 8. Germline V gene sequence: CDR1 GTSNPN, CDR2 SVGIG (reference sequence). This CDR3 reads CAWSRLQLAGGGELFF. The CDR3 coding sequence is TGTGCCTGGAGTCGCCTCCAACTAGCGGGAGGCGGGGAGCTGTTTTTT.

J is TRBJ1-2 and V is TRBV5-4; no definite D call. The CDR3 contains 14 residues. Trimming took 0 bases from V and 4 from J, leaving 10 bases between them. Germline V gene sequence: CDR1 SGHNT, CDR2 YYREEE (reference sequence). The CDR3 here is CASSLAIGGYGYTF. Written as DNA, the CDR3 is TGTGCCAGCAGCTTGGCCATCGGTGGCTATGGCTACACCTTC.

The chain uses TRBV28 and TRBJ2-6, with 15 bases matching TRBD2. V shed 3 bases, J shed 0 bases, and the junction held 6 bases outside the gene matches. Germline loops: CDR1 MDHEN, CDR2 SYDVKM. This CDR3 region has 20 residues. CDR3 sequence: CASSFPGTSGRFSGANVLTF. Written as DNA, the CDR3 is TGTGCCAGCAGTTTCCCCGGGACTAGCGGGAGGTTCTCTGGGGCCAACGTCCTGACTTTC. The variable domain in full, with the rest retrieved from reference TRBV28 and TRBJ2-6, is DVKVTQSSRYLVKRTGEKVFLECVQDMDHENMFWYRQDPGLGLRLIYFSYDVKMKEKGDIPEGYSVSREKKERFSLILESASTNQTSMYLCASSFPGTSGRFSGANVLTFGAGSRLTVL.

V is TRBV2 and J is TRBJ2-3; the D gene is possibly TRBD1 (5 bases). V was trimmed by 5 bases and J by 2 bases, leaving 11 bases between them. CDR3 length: 14 residues. From germline, CDR1 is SNHLY and CDR2 FYNNEI. The CDR3 DNA reads as TGTGCCAGCAGTTTTGGCAGGGACACAGATACGCAGTATTTT. It encodes CASSFGRDTDTQYF.